This T cell receptor beta chain was documented in a study of T cells in Graves' hyperthyroidism and ophthalmopathy. Findings and limits, study-wide: Ophthalmopathy, which appeared later, was predicted by the model a median around 6.9 months before onset.

From RNA transcripts, TCR beta CDR3 regions were amplified. The HTBI primer set served for first-round RT-PCR of the TCR CDR3. TCRdb called the multiplex PCR reads again in MiXCR, with one record for every CDR3 protein. The repertoire has about 410,000 distinct CDR3 sequences, about 15% of them found once; the top ten carry 15% to 20%. V was shortened by 0 bases and J by 1 base, with 4 bases between the two germline ends. Germline V lookup: CDR1 ENHRY, CDR2 SYGVKD. The CDR3 has 13 amino acids. This sample holds PBMCs from 9.5 to 10 ml fresh peripheral blood. In this sample, this clonotype turned up many times. No antigen is known for it.

The sample was blood. The chain recombines TRBV10-3 with TRBJ2-7; D uncertain. The TCR was taken from a woman aged 30 to 39 with Graves' ophthalmopathy. CDR3 region: CAISESKSYEQYF. The DNA for the CDR3 is TGTGCCATCAGTGAGTCGAAATCCTACGAGCAGTACTTC.